Listed below are T cell receptor beta chains from one sample, sequenced in a study of vaccination effects on CD4 cells after COVID-19. Using immunoSEQ multiplex PCR, the repertoire was profiled, and TCRdb retains in-frame clones only, with some absent. Of approximately 24,000 clones detected, approximately 79% appear once; the ten largest clones hold approximately 15%. Their recognized antigens are unknown. The sequenced sample was CD4+ T cells from PBMCs cultured with SARS-CoV-2 spike peptides, obtained before COVID-19 vaccination. The source of these receptors is a human donor who had a prior SARS-CoV-2 infection. CDR3s include the opening cysteine and the closing phenylalanine or tryptophan. Each record gives: D gene, V gene, J gene, clone size, CDR3 DNA, CDR3 protein. A D gene is named only where the DNA matches it firmly. A clone size is listed for some rows: how often the clone was seen (once, few, many), or a class if it is expanded.

d_call: .; v_call: TRBV7-2; j_call: TRBJ2-3; clone_size: .; cdr3_nt: TGTGCCAGCAGCTTATTTCAGGGGGGGGGAGATACGCAGTATTTT; cdr3_aa: CASSLFQGGGDTQYF
d_call: TRBD2; v_call: TRBV3-1/TRBV3-2; j_call: TRBJ2-3; clone_size: .; cdr3_nt: TGTGCCAGCAAGAATAGCGGTGCGGGGGGAGGTACGCAGTATTTT; cdr3_aa: CASKNSGAGGGTQYF
d_call: TRBD2; v_call: TRBV6-6; j_call: TRBJ2-1; clone_size: .; cdr3_nt: TGTGCCACCAGCGGGGGGACCTACAATGAGCAGTTCTTC; cdr3_aa: CATSGGTYNEQFF
d_call: .; v_call: TRBV5-1; j_call: TRBJ1-1; clone_size: .; cdr3_nt: TGCGCCAGCAGCTTGGTGTGGGGTTCGTACACTGAAGCTTTCTTT; cdr3_aa: CASSLVWGSYTEAFF
d_call: .; v_call: TRBV10-3; j_call: TRBJ1-3; clone_size: .; cdr3_nt: TGTGCCATCAGTGACTTAGAAGCGCATAAAAACACCATATATTTT; cdr3_aa: CAISDLEAHKNTIYF
d_call: TRBD1; v_call: TRBV7-7; j_call: TRBJ1-3; clone_size: .; cdr3_nt: TGTGCTAGCAGCACGCGGACAGGGATTTCCTCCTCTGGAAACACCATATATTTT; cdr3_aa: CASSTRTGISSSGNTIYF
d_call: TRBD1; v_call: TRBV6-6; j_call: TRBJ2-2; clone_size: .; cdr3_nt: TGTGCCAGCAGCGATTCAGGGGGCGCATACGGGGAGCTGTTTTTT; cdr3_aa: CASSDSGGAYGELFF
d_call: .; v_call: TRBV5-1; j_call: TRBJ2-1; clone_size: .; cdr3_nt: TGCGCCAGCAGCTTGCGGGACTGGAGAGCCCATGAGCAGTTCTTC; cdr3_aa: CASSLRDWRAHEQFF
d_call: .; v_call: TRBV11-2; j_call: TRBJ2-1; clone_size: once; cdr3_nt: TGTGCCAGCAGCTCCCTAGTTCGCGGGCAGTTCTTC; cdr3_aa: CASSSLVRGQFF
d_call: .; v_call: TRBV6-1; j_call: TRBJ1-6; clone_size: .; cdr3_nt: TGTGCCAGCAGTGAAGCTTGGGGACGTTATAATTCACCCCTCCACTTT; cdr3_aa: CASSEAWGRYNSPLHF
d_call: .; v_call: TRBV5-4; j_call: TRBJ2-3; clone_size: .; cdr3_nt: TGTGCCAGCACCGAGAAGGGTGCGAGCACAGATACGCAGTATTTT; cdr3_aa: CASTEKGASTDTQYF
d_call: TRBD2; v_call: TRBV2; j_call: TRBJ2-1; clone_size: .; cdr3_nt: TGTGCCAGCTCGCGGGAGTATCAGGGTGAGCAGTTCTTC; cdr3_aa: CASSREYQGEQFF
d_call: .; v_call: TRBV3-1/TRBV3-2; j_call: TRBJ1-6; clone_size: few; cdr3_nt: TGTGCCAGCAGCCAATGGTCAGGGGCGGGTGGGGATTCACCCCTCCACTTT; cdr3_aa: CASSQWSGAGGDSPLHF
d_call: TRBD1; v_call: TRBV7-9; j_call: TRBJ1-5; clone_size: .; cdr3_nt: TGTGCCAGCAGCGACAGGGACGGTAGCAATCAGCCCCAGCATTTT; cdr3_aa: CASSDRDGSNQPQHF
d_call: .; v_call: TRBV29-1; j_call: TRBJ2-2; clone_size: .; cdr3_nt: TGCAGCGTTAATGTAGGGGGGAGCGGGGACACCGGGGAGCTGTTTTTT; cdr3_aa: CSVNVGGSGDTGELFF
d_call: .; v_call: TRBV7-3; j_call: TRBJ1-1; clone_size: .; cdr3_nt: TGTGCCAGCAGCTTAGACGGCGGGCTATTGGGCACTGAAGCTTTCTTT; cdr3_aa: CASSLDGGLLGTEAFF
d_call: .; v_call: TRBV9; j_call: TRBJ2-5; clone_size: large; cdr3_nt: TGTGCCAGCAGCGCCAACAGGGACCCTATGACCCAGTACTTC; cdr3_aa: CASSANRDPMTQYF
d_call: .; v_call: TRBV18; j_call: TRBJ2-3; clone_size: .; cdr3_nt: TGTGCCAGCTCCCCCAGCGCAAACACAGATACGCAGTATTTT; cdr3_aa: CASSPSANTDTQYF
d_call: .; v_call: TRBV5-1; j_call: TRBJ1-2; clone_size: .; cdr3_nt: TGCGCCAGCAGCTTGGCCACAGTAAACTATGGCTACACCTTC; cdr3_aa: CASSLATVNYGYTF
d_call: .; v_call: TRBV15; j_call: TRBJ1-3; clone_size: few; cdr3_nt: TGTGCCACCAGCGGGACGACTGGAAACACCATATATTTT; cdr3_aa: CATSGTTGNTIYF
d_call: TRBD1; v_call: TRBV7-8; j_call: TRBJ1-5; clone_size: once; cdr3_nt: TGTGCCAGCAGCCTCCCCCGGACAGGGGGTTCGAATAGCAATCAGCCCCAGCATTTT; cdr3_aa: CASSLPRTGGSNSNQPQHF
d_call: .; v_call: TRBV18; j_call: TRBJ1-3; clone_size: .; cdr3_nt: TGTGCCAGCTCCCTCTTTGGGGCTACTATTATCGGAAACACCATATATTTT; cdr3_aa: CASSLFGATIIGNTIYF
d_call: .; v_call: TRBV18; j_call: TRBJ1-2; clone_size: once; cdr3_nt: TGTGCCAGCTCCCCAGGGGTTCCCGGTGGCTACACCTTC; cdr3_aa: CASSPGVPGGYTF
d_call: .; v_call: TRBV7-2; j_call: TRBJ1-3; clone_size: .; cdr3_nt: TGTGCCAGCAGCGCCACCTTTGGACAGCCTGGAAACACCATATATTTT; cdr3_aa: CASSATFGQPGNTIYF
d_call: .; v_call: TRBV18; j_call: TRBJ2-3; clone_size: medium-sized; cdr3_nt: TGTGCCAGCTCACCACCGGCCTGGCCAGATACGCAGTATTTT; cdr3_aa: CASSPPAWPDTQYF
d_call: .; v_call: TRBV5-5; j_call: TRBJ2-3; clone_size: once; cdr3_nt: TGTGCCAGCAGCCGCGGATCCAACACAGATACGCAGTATTTT; cdr3_aa: CASSRGSNTDTQYF
d_call: .; v_call: TRBV4-3; j_call: TRBJ1-2; clone_size: .; cdr3_nt: TGCGCCAGCAGCCCAGAACTTGAACCTAACTATGGCTACACCTTC; cdr3_aa: CASSPELEPNYGYTF
d_call: TRBD1; v_call: TRBV4-3; j_call: TRBJ1-2; clone_size: .; cdr3_nt: TGCGCCAGCAGCCACTTGACAGGGAACTATGGCTACACCTTC; cdr3_aa: CASSHLTGNYGYTF
d_call: .; v_call: TRBV5-6; j_call: TRBJ2-1; clone_size: few; cdr3_nt: TGTGCCAGCAGCCAAACTGGACGAGGACGGACTGAGCAGTTCTTC; cdr3_aa: CASSQTGRGRTEQFF
d_call: .; v_call: TRBV30; j_call: TRBJ2-5; clone_size: .; cdr3_nt: TGTGCCTGGAGTGGAGTCGAGACCCAGTACTTC; cdr3_aa: CAWSGVETQYF
d_call: .; v_call: TRBV11-3; j_call: TRBJ2-3; clone_size: .; cdr3_nt: TGTGCCAGCAGCTTATACGATCTTGGCACAGATACGCAGTATTTT; cdr3_aa: CASSLYDLGTDTQYF
d_call: TRBD2; v_call: TRBV9; j_call: TRBJ2-5; clone_size: .; cdr3_nt: TGTGCCAGCAGCCCAGGACTAGCGGGAGTCCATCAAGAGACCCAGTACTTC; cdr3_aa: CASSPGLAGVHQETQYF
d_call: TRBD2; v_call: TRBV4-2; j_call: TRBJ2-1; clone_size: .; cdr3_nt: TGTGCCAGCAGCATACTAGCGGGAGTAGCCTACAATGAGCAGTTCTTC; cdr3_aa: CASSILAGVAYNEQFF
d_call: .; v_call: TRBV5-4; j_call: TRBJ2-1; clone_size: .; cdr3_nt: TGTGCCAGCAGCGGCGAGGCGGGGCCCTCCTACAATGAGCAGTTCTTC; cdr3_aa: CASSGEAGPSYNEQFF
d_call: .; v_call: TRBV15; j_call: TRBJ2-1; clone_size: .; cdr3_nt: TGTGCCACCAGCATCGAGGCTTACAATGAGCAGTTCTTC; cdr3_aa: CATSIEAYNEQFF
d_call: .; v_call: TRBV7-9; j_call: TRBJ1-2; clone_size: .; cdr3_nt: TGTGCCAGCAGCAGCCGACAGAATAACTATGGCTACACCTTC; cdr3_aa: CASSSRQNNYGYTF
d_call: .; v_call: TRBV7-3; j_call: TRBJ1-2; clone_size: .; cdr3_nt: TGTGCCAGCAGCTTAAGAGCAGGGTCGGATGGGTATGACTACACCTTC; cdr3_aa: CASSLRAGSDGYDYTF
d_call: .; v_call: TRBV7-3; j_call: TRBJ2-3; clone_size: .; cdr3_nt: TGTGCCAGCAGCTTAACGGGGGCCGGATACGATACGCAGTATTTT; cdr3_aa: CASSLTGAGYDTQYF
d_call: .; v_call: TRBV3-1/TRBV3-2; j_call: TRBJ2-5; clone_size: once; cdr3_nt: TGTGCCAGCAGCCAAGCAGAGACCCAGTACTTC; cdr3_aa: CASSQAETQYF
d_call: .; v_call: TRBV11-3; j_call: TRBJ2-5; clone_size: .; cdr3_nt: TGTGCCAGCAGCGACGAAGAGACCCAGTACTTC; cdr3_aa: CASSDEETQYF
d_call: .; v_call: TRBV20-1; j_call: TRBJ2-1; clone_size: once; cdr3_nt: TGCAGTGCTAGTCATTGGCGGAGCTACAATGAGCAGTTCTTC; cdr3_aa: CSASHWRSYNEQFF
d_call: .; v_call: TRBV11-2; j_call: TRBJ1-1; clone_size: .; cdr3_nt: TGTGCCAGCAGCTCACGGACCGCTGAAGCTTTCTTT; cdr3_aa: CASSSRTAEAFF
d_call: .; v_call: TRBV3-1/TRBV3-2; j_call: TRBJ1-6; clone_size: few; cdr3_nt: TGTGCCAGCAGCCACACCGGGACACTTGATATTTCACCCCTCCACTTT; cdr3_aa: CASSHTGTLDISPLHF
d_call: .; v_call: TRBV12-5; j_call: TRBJ1-1; clone_size: .; cdr3_nt: TGTGCTAGTGGTTTGGTACGGCTGACAGGACAAATGAACACTGAAGCTTTCTTT; cdr3_aa: CASGLVRLTGQMNTEAFF
d_call: .; v_call: TRBV19; j_call: TRBJ2-2; clone_size: .; cdr3_nt: TGTGCCAGTAGTCCCTACACCGGGGAGCTGTTTTTT; cdr3_aa: CASSPYTGELFF
d_call: TRBD1; v_call: TRBV4-1; j_call: TRBJ1-5; clone_size: few; cdr3_nt: TGCGCCAGCAGCCAAGTTTCAGGGGGAATAAGCAATCAGCCCCAGCATTTT; cdr3_aa: CASSQVSGGISNQPQHF
d_call: .; v_call: TRBV5-5; j_call: TRBJ1-1; clone_size: few; cdr3_nt: TGTGCCAGCAGCTTGGAATGGGGCGGGGGCACTGAAGCTTTCTTT; cdr3_aa: CASSLEWGGGTEAFF
d_call: TRBD1; v_call: TRBV30; j_call: TRBJ1-3; clone_size: once; cdr3_nt: TGTGCCTGGCACACAGGGGGCTCTGGAAACACCATATATTTT; cdr3_aa: CAWHTGGSGNTIYF
d_call: TRBD2; v_call: TRBV30; j_call: TRBJ2-2; clone_size: .; cdr3_nt: TGTGCCTGGAAACCACTAGCGGGAGTCGCCGGGGAGCTGTTTTTT; cdr3_aa: CAWKPLAGVAGELFF
d_call: TRBD2; v_call: TRBV7-8; j_call: TRBJ2-5; clone_size: once; cdr3_nt: TGTGCCAGCAGCTTAAAGAGACTAGCGGGAGAAGAGACCCAGTACTTC; cdr3_aa: CASSLKRLAGEETQYF
d_call: .; v_call: TRBV11-3; j_call: TRBJ2-1; clone_size: .; cdr3_nt: TGTGCCAGCAGCCTGACCTCCCCCTACAATGAGCAGTTCTTC; cdr3_aa: CASSLTSPYNEQFF
d_call: .; v_call: TRBV2; j_call: TRBJ1-5; clone_size: few; cdr3_nt: TGTGCCAGCACTCCCGGACGAGGCAATCAGCCCCAGCATTTT; cdr3_aa: CASTPGRGNQPQHF
d_call: .; v_call: TRBV2; j_call: TRBJ1-5; clone_size: .; cdr3_nt: TGTGCCAGCAGCGAAGGGCAAAACGGGGAAGGGCAGCCCCAGCATTTT; cdr3_aa: CASSEGQNGEGQPQHF
d_call: TRBD1; v_call: TRBV19; j_call: TRBJ1-6; clone_size: .; cdr3_nt: TGTGCCAGTAGCCGTAGGGACAGTGACAATTCACCCCTCCACTTT; cdr3_aa: CASSRRDSDNSPLHF